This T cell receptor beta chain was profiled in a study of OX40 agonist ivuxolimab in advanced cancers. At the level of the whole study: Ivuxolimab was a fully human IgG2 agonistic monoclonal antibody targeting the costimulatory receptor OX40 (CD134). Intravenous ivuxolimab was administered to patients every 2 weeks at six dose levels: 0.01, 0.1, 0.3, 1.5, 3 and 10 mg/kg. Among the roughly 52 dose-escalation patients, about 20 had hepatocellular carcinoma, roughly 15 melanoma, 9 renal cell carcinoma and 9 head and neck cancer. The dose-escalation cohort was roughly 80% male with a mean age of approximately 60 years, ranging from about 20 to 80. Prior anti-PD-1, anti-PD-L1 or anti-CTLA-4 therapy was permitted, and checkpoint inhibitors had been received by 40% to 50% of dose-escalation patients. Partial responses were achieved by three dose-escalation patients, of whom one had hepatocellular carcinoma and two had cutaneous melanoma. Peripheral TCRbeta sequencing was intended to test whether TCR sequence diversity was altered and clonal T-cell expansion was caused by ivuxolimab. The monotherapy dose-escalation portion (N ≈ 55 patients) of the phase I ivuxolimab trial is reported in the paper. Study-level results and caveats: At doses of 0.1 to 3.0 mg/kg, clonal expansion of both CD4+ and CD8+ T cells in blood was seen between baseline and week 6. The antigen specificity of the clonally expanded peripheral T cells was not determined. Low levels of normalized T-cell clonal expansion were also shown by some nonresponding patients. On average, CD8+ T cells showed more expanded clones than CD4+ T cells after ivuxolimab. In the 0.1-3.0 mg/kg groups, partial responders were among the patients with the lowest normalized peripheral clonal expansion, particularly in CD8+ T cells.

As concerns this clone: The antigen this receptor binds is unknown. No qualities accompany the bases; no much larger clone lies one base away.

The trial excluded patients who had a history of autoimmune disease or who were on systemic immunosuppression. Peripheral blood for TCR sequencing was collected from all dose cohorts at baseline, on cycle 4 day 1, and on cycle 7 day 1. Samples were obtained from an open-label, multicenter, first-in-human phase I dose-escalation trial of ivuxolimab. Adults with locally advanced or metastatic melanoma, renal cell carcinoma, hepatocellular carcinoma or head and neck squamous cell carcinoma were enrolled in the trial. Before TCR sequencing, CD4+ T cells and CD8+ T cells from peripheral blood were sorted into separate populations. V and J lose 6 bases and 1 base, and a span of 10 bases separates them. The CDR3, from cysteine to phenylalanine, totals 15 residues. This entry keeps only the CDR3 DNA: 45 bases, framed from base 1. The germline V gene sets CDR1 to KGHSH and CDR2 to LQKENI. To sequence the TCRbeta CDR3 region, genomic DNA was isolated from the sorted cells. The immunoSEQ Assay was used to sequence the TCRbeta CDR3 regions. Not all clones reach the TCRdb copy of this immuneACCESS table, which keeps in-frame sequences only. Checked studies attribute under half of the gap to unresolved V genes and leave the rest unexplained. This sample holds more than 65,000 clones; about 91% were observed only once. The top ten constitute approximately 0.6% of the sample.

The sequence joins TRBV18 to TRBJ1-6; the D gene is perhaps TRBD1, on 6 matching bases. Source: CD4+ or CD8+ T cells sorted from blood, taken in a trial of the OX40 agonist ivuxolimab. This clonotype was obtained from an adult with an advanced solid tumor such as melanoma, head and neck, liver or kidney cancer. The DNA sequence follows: TGTGCCAGCTCGCTTCAGGGGTCCTATAATTCACCCCTCCACTTT. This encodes CASSLQGSYNSPLHF.